The rows below give T cell receptor beta chains drawn from one sample of a study of T-cell memory formation after mild COVID-19. TCRdb fed the 5' RACE reads into MiXCR, producing one record per CDR3 protein. The top ten clones hold around 40% of a sample with about 120,000 distinct CDR3 sequences, about 20% of them seen once. The sample taken for sequencing was PBMCs or a T cell subset sorted from them (not recorded which). The receptor set was obtained from a man in his late teens or twenties who had mild COVID-19 (a few samples of this study predate the infection). Cell type and time point are not known. Both conserved end residues are part of each CDR3. D genes are given only for firm matches. Clone size is not always given. Where it is, it says once, few, many or a class for expanded clones.

d_call	clone_size	v_call	j_call	cdr3_nt	cdr3_aa
TRBD1	NA	TRBV23-1	TRBJ2-3	TGCGCCAGCAGTCATCCGGGACAGGGGGCGAAGTCGTCAGATACGCAGTATTTT	CASSHPGQGAKSSDTQYF
NA	NA	TRBV7-2	TRBJ2-3	TGTGCCAGCAGCTTAGCCCCAGATACGCAGTATTTT	CASSLAPDTQYF
TRBD1	NA	TRBV4-3	TRBJ1-4	TGCGCCAGCAGCCAAAGACAGGGGGAATACGAAAAACTGTTTTTT	CASSQRQGEYEKLFF
NA	few	TRBV7-2	TRBJ1-2	TGTGCCAGCAAAGGACGGACTTACTATGGCTACACCTTC	CASKGRTYYGYTF
NA	few	TRBV14	TRBJ2-7	TGTGCCAGCAGCCACCTAGCGCGGTACGAGCAGTACTTC	CASSHLARYEQYF
NA	NA	TRBV9	TRBJ2-3	TGTGCCAGCAGCGCCCCCCCGGGGGCAGATACGCAGTATTTT	CASSAPPGADTQYF
NA	few	TRBV5-7	TRBJ1-6	TGTGCCAGCGAGTTTGAGGAAACGAGGTCACCCCTCCACTTT	CASEFEETRSPLHF
TRBD1	NA	TRBV7-2	TRBJ2-1	TGTGCCAGCAGACCTGGGACAGGAACTCTCGATGAGCAGTTCTTC	CASRPGTGTLDEQFF
TRBD1	NA	TRBV12-3/TRBV12-4	TRBJ1-5	TGTGCCAGCAGTCCTGGGACAGGTAATCAGCCCCAGCATTTT	CASSPGTGNQPQHF
NA	NA	TRBV29-1	TRBJ2-1	TGCAGTCCTTCCGGGCCCCACGGACGTGGCAATGAGCAGTTCTTC	CSPSGPHGRGNEQFF
NA	NA	TRBV7-9	TRBJ2-7	TGTGCCAGCAGCTTCAAGGTCGACGAGCAGTACTTC	CASSFKVDEQYF
NA	NA	TRBV5-4	TRBJ1-1	TGTGCCAGCAGCTTTCAGAACACTGAAGCTTTCTTT	CASSFQNTEAFF
NA	NA	TRBV19	TRBJ1-1	TGTGCCAGTAGCCCTGGGGGGGCTGAAGCTTTCTTT	CASSPGGAEAFF
TRBD1	NA	TRBV7-6	TRBJ2-7	TGTGCCAGCAGCGCAGGACAGGGACACTCCTACGAGCAGTACTTC	CASSAGQGHSYEQYF
NA	NA	TRBV19	TRBJ1-2	TGTGCCAGTAGTAACTCTCCGGGTTTTGGCTACACCTTC	CASSNSPGFGYTF
NA	NA	TRBV9	TRBJ2-2	TGTGCCAGCAGCGCCAGCGGCCAGTCGAACACCGGGGAGCTGTTTTTT	CASSASGQSNTGELFF
TRBD2	NA	TRBV4-1	TRBJ2-1	TGCGCCAGCAGCCAAGTTACTAGCGGGGGCCGTTACAATGAGCAGTTCTTC	CASSQVTSGGRYNEQFF
NA	NA	TRBV4-1	TRBJ2-3	TGCGCCAGCAGCCAAGTAAGGGGTAAAGATACGCAGTATTTT	CASSQVRGKDTQYF
NA	NA	TRBV24-1	TRBJ2-1	TGTGCCACCAGTGAGGTGGCGTGGGATGAGCAGTTCTTC	CATSEVAWDEQFF
NA	NA	TRBV14	TRBJ2-1	TGTGCCAGCAGCCTATGGGGGAACAATGAGCAGTTCTTC	CASSLWGNNEQFF
NA	few	TRBV14	TRBJ1-1	TGTGCCAGCAGCCAAGTGGGACGGGACACTGAAGCTTTCTTT	CASSQVGRDTEAFF
NA	few	TRBV5-1	TRBJ2-1	TGCGCCAGCAGCTTCGGGACCCCTCCCAATGAGCAGTTCTTC	CASSFGTPPNEQFF
NA	few	TRBV4-2	TRBJ1-1	TGTGCCAGCAGCCAAGGGGAAACAACTGAAGCTTTCTTT	CASSQGETTEAFF
NA	few	TRBV6-5	TRBJ2-7	TGTGCCAGCAGTTACTCGGGGTCTCCCGACGAGCAGTACTTC	CASSYSGSPDEQYF
NA	few	TRBV5-6	TRBJ1-2	TGTGCCAGCAGCTTCTTGCAGAGCGACTATGGCTACACCTTC	CASSFLQSDYGYTF
TRBD2	few	TRBV12-3/TRBV12-4	TRBJ2-3	TGTGCCAGCGCAAAGGGACTATCCACGCAGTATTTT	CASAKGLSTQYF